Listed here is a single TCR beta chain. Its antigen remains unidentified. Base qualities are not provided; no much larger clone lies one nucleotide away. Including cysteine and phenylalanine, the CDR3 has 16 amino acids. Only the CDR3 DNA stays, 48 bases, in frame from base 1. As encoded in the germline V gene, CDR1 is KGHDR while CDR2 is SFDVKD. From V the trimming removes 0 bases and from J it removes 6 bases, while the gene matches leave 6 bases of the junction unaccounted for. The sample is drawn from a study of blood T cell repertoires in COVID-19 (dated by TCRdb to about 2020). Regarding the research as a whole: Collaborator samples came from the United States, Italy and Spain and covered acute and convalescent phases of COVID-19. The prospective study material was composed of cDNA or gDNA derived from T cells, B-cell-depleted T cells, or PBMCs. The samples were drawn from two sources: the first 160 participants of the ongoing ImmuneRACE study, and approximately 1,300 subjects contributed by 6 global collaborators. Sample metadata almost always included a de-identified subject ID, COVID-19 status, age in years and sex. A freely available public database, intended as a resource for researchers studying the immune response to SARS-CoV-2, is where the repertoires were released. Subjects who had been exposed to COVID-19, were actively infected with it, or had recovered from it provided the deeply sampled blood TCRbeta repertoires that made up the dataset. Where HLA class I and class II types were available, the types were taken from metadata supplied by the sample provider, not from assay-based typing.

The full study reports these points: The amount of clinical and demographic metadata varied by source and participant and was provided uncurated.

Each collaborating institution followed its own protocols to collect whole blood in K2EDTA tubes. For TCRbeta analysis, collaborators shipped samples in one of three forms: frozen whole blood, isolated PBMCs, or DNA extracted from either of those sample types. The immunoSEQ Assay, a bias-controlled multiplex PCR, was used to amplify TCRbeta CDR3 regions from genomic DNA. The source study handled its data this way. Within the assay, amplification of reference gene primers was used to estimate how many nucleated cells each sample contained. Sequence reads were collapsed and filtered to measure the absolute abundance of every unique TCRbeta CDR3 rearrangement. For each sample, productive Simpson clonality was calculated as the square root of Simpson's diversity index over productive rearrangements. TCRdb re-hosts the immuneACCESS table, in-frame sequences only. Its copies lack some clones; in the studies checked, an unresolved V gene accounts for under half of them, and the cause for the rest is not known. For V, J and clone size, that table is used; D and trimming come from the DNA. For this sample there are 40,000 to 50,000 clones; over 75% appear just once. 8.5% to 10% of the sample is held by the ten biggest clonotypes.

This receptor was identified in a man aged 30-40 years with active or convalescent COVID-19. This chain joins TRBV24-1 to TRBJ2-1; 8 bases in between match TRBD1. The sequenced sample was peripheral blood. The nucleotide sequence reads TGTGCCACCAGTGATTTGAGCCAGGGGGCGTTCAATGAGCAGTTCTTC. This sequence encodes CATSDLSQGAFNEQFF.